The clone carrying this T cell receptor beta chain appeared a few times. Per the study methods: Reference gene primer amplification in the assay estimated nucleated cell counts. Libraries were prepared by immunoSEQ multiplex PCR; TCRdb keeps only in-frame clonotypes and omits some of them. That table is the source of V, J and clone size, and D and trimming were worked out from the DNA. The sample lists 25,000 to 35,000 clones; 75% to 90% were seen once. The data belong to a study of blood T cell repertoires in COVID-19. Study summary: PBMCs, B-cell-depleted T cells, or T cells provided the cDNA or gDNA that made up the material.

Germline CDR1 reads SGDLS; CDR2 reads YYNGEE. The V segment lost 0 bases and the J segment 4 bases; nucleotides outside the gene matches: 2. This CDR3 is 14 amino acids long. The chain recombines TRBV9 with TRBJ2-7; 9 positions match TRBD1. The TCR comes from a human donor in a cohort sampled during active COVID-19. The sequenced sample was peripheral blood. CDR3 bases: TGTGCCAGCAGCGTAGCGGGACAGGGTTACGAGCAGTACTTC. Encoded protein: CASSVAGQGYEQYF.